This T cell receptor (beta chain) was captured in a study of control samples from healthy donors and cancer patients. Here immunoSEQ multiplex PCR was the method, and the copy in TCRdb shows in-frame clones only, minus some. The sample totals fewer than 250,000 clones. CDR3 size: 18 residues. The V segment lost 5 bases and the J segment 0 bases; nucleotides outside the gene matches: 9. The germline CDR1 and CDR2 sequences are SGHTA and FQGTGA. Input material: blood. This clonotype originated in a woman in her thirties in good health. This chain links TRBV7-3 with TRBJ2-6; 8 nucleotides line up with TRBD1. CDR3 loop: CASSHRGTGRSGANVLTF. CDR3 coding DNA: TGTGCCAGCAGCCACAGGGGGACAGGCCGCTCTGGGGCCAACGTCCTGACTTTC.